The TCR beta chain described here comes from a study of patients and donors after allogeneic stem cell transplantation. CDR3 size: 16 residues. CDR1 SGHNT and CDR2 YENEEA come from the germline V gene. V was clipped by 0 bases and J by 3 bases; unmatched bases: 4. TCRdb re-derived calls from the RT-PCR reads in MiXCR, one entry per CDR3 protein. Here the sample spans some 2,500 distinct CDR3 sequences, roughly 7.9% being singletons. By frequency in the sample, this clonotype is medium-sized. This TCR derives from a human donor who was either an allogeneic HSCT recipient or a stem cell or donor lymphocyte infusion donor (not recorded which). It is not recorded whose cells these are; they may come from a transplant donor. Source material: blood, either unsorted or a sorted T cell fraction (not recorded which). This rearrangement joins TRBV11-3 to TRBJ2-3, with 9 bases aligning to TRBD1. The CDR3: CASSLEGTGITDTQYF. In nucleotides, the CDR3 is TGTGCCAGCAGCTTAGAGGGGACAGGGATTACAGATACGCAGTATTTT.